Listed below are T cell receptor beta chains from one sample, sequenced in a study of cytomegalovirus exposure and HLA in healthy donors. Produced via immunoSEQ multiplex PCR; TCRdb's table is partial and in-frame only. This table holds more than 110,000 clones, around 93% found once. Sequences were obtained from PBMCs. These receptors were collected from a man younger than 35 in good health and CMV-seropositive. The CDR3 runs from the conserved cysteine through the conserved F or W. The D gene is left open where the match is weak. Some rows have no size entry. The others give once, few or many, or a class for an expanded clone.

D gene	J gene	V gene	clone size	CDR3 protein	CDR3 DNA
-	TRBJ2-1	TRBV12-1	once	CASSFEGTSGNNEQFF	TGTGCCAGCAGCTTTGAAGGGACTAGCGGAAACAATGAGCAGTTCTTC
TRBD2	TRBJ2-2	TRBV13	-	CASNSGMNTGELFF	TGTGCCAGCAATAGCGGGATGAACACCGGGGAGCTGTTTTTT
TRBD2	TRBJ2-3	TRBV4-1	-	CASSQDVASGGATDTQYF	TGCGCCAGCAGCCAAGACGTCGCTAGCGGAGGTGCCACAGATACGCAGTATTTT
-	TRBJ2-1	TRBV28	-	CASSLSGSSYNEQFF	TGTGCCAGCAGTTTATCAGGGTCCTCCTACAATGAGCAGTTCTTC
-	TRBJ2-3	TRBV11-3	-	CASSFRHGREDTQYF	TGTGCCAGCAGCTTCCGTCACGGACGGGAGGATACGCAGTATTTT
TRBD2	TRBJ2-7	TRBV2	once	CASSEREAGAYEQYF	TGTGCCAGCAGTGAGAGAGAAGCGGGGGCCTACGAGCAGTACTTC
-	TRBJ2-7	TRBV7-9	-	CASSPPGQGAYEQYF	TGTGCCAGCAGCCCACCGGGACAAGGGGCCTACGAGCAGTACTTC
-	TRBJ2-2	TRBV2	-	CASKGTGELFF	TGTGCCAGCAAGGGGACCGGGGAGCTGTTTTTT
-	TRBJ1-2	TRBV5-6	-	CASSLGRGYGYTF	TGTGCCAGCAGCTTAGGCAGGGGCTATGGCTACACCTTC
-	TRBJ1-1	TRBV7-8	-	CASSLASGAEAFF	TGTGCCAGCAGCTTAGCGTCAGGGGCTGAAGCTTTCTTT
TRBD2	TRBJ2-7	TRBV30	-	CAWSVAGDYEQYF	TGTGCCTGGAGCGTAGCGGGAGATTACGAGCAGTACTTC
TRBD1	TRBJ1-1	TRBV7-8	-	CASSFDRGGTEAFF	TGTGCCAGCAGCTTCGACAGGGGAGGCACTGAAGCTTTCTTT
TRBD1	TRBJ2-1	TRBV7-9	-	CASSLGVQGDEQFF	TGTGCCAGCAGCTTAGGAGTCCAGGGGGATGAGCAGTTCTTC
TRBD1	TRBJ1-4	TRBV30	-	CAWSDPGTANEKLFF	TGTGCCTGGAGTGATCCCGGGACAGCAAATGAAAAACTGTTTTTT
-	TRBJ2-2	TRBV27	-	CASSYLLAAGELFF	TGTGCCAGCAGTTACTTACTCGCTGCCGGGGAGCTGTTTTTT
-	TRBJ2-7	TRBV13	-	CASSLLRERSDEQYF	TGTGCCAGCAGCTTACTCCGGGAGAGGTCGGACGAGCAGTACTTC
-	TRBJ2-1	TRBV12-5	-	CASGLDTDLFRLNEQFF	TGTGCTAGTGGTTTGGACACAGACCTATTTCGACTAAATGAGCAGTTCTTC
-	TRBJ2-5	TRBV4-2	-	CASSQDSWALNQETQYF	TGTGCCAGCAGCCAAGATAGTTGGGCACTCAATCAAGAGACCCAGTACTTC
TRBD2	TRBJ2-1	TRBV11-2	-	CASSLAGGRTFNEQFF	TGTGCCAGCAGCTTAGCCGGCGGGAGGACCTTCAATGAGCAGTTCTTC
TRBD1	TRBJ2-2	TRBV2	-	CASTDRANTGELFF	TGTGCCAGCACCGACAGGGCGAACACCGGGGAGCTGTTTTTT
-	TRBJ1-5	TRBV2	-	CASSEMAGNQPQHF	TGTGCCAGCAGTGAAATGGCAGGGAATCAGCCCCAGCATTTT
-	TRBJ2-6	TRBV28	-	CASSYRWVGGPRTF	TGTGCCAGCAGTTATCGCTGGGTGGGAGGCCCTCGTACTTTC
-	TRBJ1-2	TRBV6-5	-	CASSYSLPGPDGYTF	TGTGCCAGCAGTTACTCCCTCCCAGGGCCGGATGGCTACACCTTC
-	TRBJ1-2	TRBV5-1	once	CASSLDRPPNYGYTF	TGCGCCAGCAGCTTGGACAGGCCTCCTAACTATGGCTACACCTTC
TRBD2	TRBJ2-5	TRBV2	-	CASRPLAGGPEIKTQYF	TGTGCCAGCAGGCCCCTAGCGGGAGGGCCTGAGATCAAGACCCAGTACTTC
TRBD2	TRBJ2-1	TRBV5-1	once	CASSLAEREGPNEQFF	TGCGCCAGCAGCTTGGCCGAGCGGGAGGGCCCCAATGAGCAGTTCTTC
TRBD2	TRBJ2-3	TRBV5-1	-	CASSSGLTPPGDTQYF	TGCGCCAGCAGCTCGGGACTAACCCCTCCCGGAGATACGCAGTATTTT
TRBD1	TRBJ1-1	TRBV19	-	CASSRQGRNTEAFF	TGTGCCAGTAGTAGACAGGGCCGGAACACTGAAGCTTTCTTT
-	TRBJ2-4	TRBV2	few	CASGKDSLAKNIQYF	TGTGCCAGCGGCAAGGACAGTTTAGCCAAAAACATTCAGTACTTC
-	TRBJ2-1	TRBV7-2	-	CASSLVGANNEQFF	TGTGCCAGCAGCTTAGTGGGCGCCAACAATGAGCAGTTCTTC
-	TRBJ2-7	TRBV4-2	few	CASSLLGESSYEQYF	TGTGCCAGCAGCCTCTTAGGAGAGAGCTCCTACGAGCAGTACTTC
TRBD2	TRBJ2-3	TRBV6-1	few	CASSDRTRRTPYF	TGTGCCAGCAGTGATCGGACTAGACGTACTCCGTATTTT
TRBD2	TRBJ2-3	TRBV2	-	CARTREGTDTQYF	TGTGCCAGGACCCGGGAGGGCACAGATACGCAGTATTTT
-	TRBJ1-4	TRBV2	-	CASSVESTNEKLFF	TGTGCCAGCAGTGTGGAGTCAACTAATGAAAAACTGTTTTTT
-	TRBJ1-5	TRBV27	-	CASSFGRTPQNQPQHF	TGTGCCAGCAGTTTTGGCAGAACCCCACAAAATCAGCCCCAGCATTTT
-	TRBJ1-5	TRBV2	-	CASSEVREPQHF	TGTGCCAGCAGTGAGGTTAGAGAGCCCCAGCATTTT
-	TRBJ2-2	TRBV7-3	-	CASSVQSGDTGELFF	TGTGCCAGCAGCGTTCAAAGCGGCGACACCGGGGAGCTGTTTTTT
-	TRBJ2-1	TRBV30	few	CAWRGVEQFF	TGTGCCTGGAGAGGGGTTGAGCAGTTCTTC
-	TRBJ1-1	TRBV18	-	CASSRDWNTEAFF	TGTGCCAGCTCCCGAGACTGGAACACTGAAGCTTTCTTT
-	TRBJ2-1	TRBV28	-	CASSYLEPVNNEQFF	TGTGCCAGCAGTTACCTGGAGCCTGTAAACAATGAGCAGTTCTTC
-	TRBJ2-3	TRBV5-6	-	CASSPGGARQGYTDTQYF	TGTGCCAGCAGCCCCGGAGGGGCGAGACAGGGCTACACAGATACGCAGTATTTT
-	TRBJ2-3	TRBV21-1	-	CASSSLSTDTQYF	TGTGCCAGCAGCAGTCTTAGCACAGATACGCAGTATTTT
-	TRBJ1-5	TRBV6-1	-	CASSVNPGLGQPQHF	TGTGCCAGCAGTGTAAACCCAGGGTTAGGTCAGCCCCAGCATTTT
-	TRBJ1-1	TRBV5-1	-	CASSLGSQVMNTEAFF	TGCGCCAGCAGCTTGGGTTCTCAGGTGATGAACACTGAAGCTTTCTTT
-	TRBJ1-1	TRBV2	-	CASTLLPGESAFF	TGTGCCAGCACCCTGCTTCCCGGGGAGAGTGCTTTCTTT
-	TRBJ1-4	TRBV2	-	CASSDQNEKLFF	TGTGCCAGCAGTGACCAGAATGAAAAACTGTTTTTT
-	TRBJ1-2	TRBV2	once	CASSNEVNYGYTF	TGTGCCAGCAGTAACGAGGTTAACTATGGCTACACCTTC
-	TRBJ2-7	TRBV7-2	once	CASSLDSSYEQYF	TGTGCCAGCAGCTTAGACAGTTCCTACGAGCAGTACTTC
TRBD2	TRBJ2-3	TRBV9	-	CASSARGGPGRTDTQYF	TGTGCCAGCAGCGCCCGGGGAGGGCCGGGGCGCACAGATACGCAGTATTTT
TRBD2	TRBJ2-1	TRBV5-4	-	CASSPAELAEAGEQFF	TGTGCCAGCAGCCCCGCGGAACTAGCGGAGGCAGGTGAGCAGTTCTTC
-	TRBJ1-5	TRBV10-3	-	CAIRAGYNQPQHF	TGTGCCATCAGGGCAGGGTACAATCAGCCCCAGCATTTT